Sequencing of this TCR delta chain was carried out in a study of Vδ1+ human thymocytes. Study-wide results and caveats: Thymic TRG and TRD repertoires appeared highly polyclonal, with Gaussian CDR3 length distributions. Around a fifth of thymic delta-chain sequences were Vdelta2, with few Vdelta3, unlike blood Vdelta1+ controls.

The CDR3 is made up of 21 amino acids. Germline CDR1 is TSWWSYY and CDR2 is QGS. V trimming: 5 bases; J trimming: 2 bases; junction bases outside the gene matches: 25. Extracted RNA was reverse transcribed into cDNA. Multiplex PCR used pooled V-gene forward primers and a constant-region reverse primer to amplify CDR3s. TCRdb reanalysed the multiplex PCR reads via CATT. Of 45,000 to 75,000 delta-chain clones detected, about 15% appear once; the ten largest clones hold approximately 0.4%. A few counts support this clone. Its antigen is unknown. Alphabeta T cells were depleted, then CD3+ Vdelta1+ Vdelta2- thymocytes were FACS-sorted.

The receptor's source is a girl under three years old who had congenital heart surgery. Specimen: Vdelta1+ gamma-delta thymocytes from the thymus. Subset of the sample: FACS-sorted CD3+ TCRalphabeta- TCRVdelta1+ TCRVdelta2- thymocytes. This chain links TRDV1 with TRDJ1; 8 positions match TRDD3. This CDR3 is CALGTPNPRRYWGAPTDKLIF. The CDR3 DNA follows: TGTGCTCTTGGGACCCCAAACCCACGTCGGTACTGGGGGGCCCCGACCGATAAACTCATCTTT.